This entry describes one T cell receptor (beta chain). No antigen is known for it. Using immunoSEQ multiplex PCR, the repertoire was profiled, and TCRdb retains in-frame clones only, with some absent. The sample consists of 110,000 or so clones, over 75% of them appearing once. The record originates from a study of T cell responses to AZD1222 COVID-19 vaccine. Overall study results and limits: It was only six AZD1222 recipients who were seropositive at baseline. Dominant CD4 TCR responses targeted spike regions 160-218 and 743-854. Reports say nearly half of spike-specific TCRs go after unmutated variant regions. Clonal diversity was possibly underestimated, and the donors were mostly white British, with more females.

The receptor comes from an adult who received the MenACWY meningococcal vaccine as a control. The sample consisted of peripheral blood, taken 28 days after the second dose of the MenACWY control vaccine.

The CDR3 DNA sequence: TGCGCCAGCAGCTTGAGGCAGGGGATTATCAATGAAAAACTGTTTTTT. Amino acids: CASSLRQGIINEKLFF. The rearrangement joins TRBV5-1 to TRBJ1-4, with D possibly TRBD1 on 6 matching bases. The CDR3 is 16 residues long. Germline V gives CDR1 SGHRS, CDR2 YFSETQ. V shed 1 base and J shed 5 bases, with 15 bases lying between them.